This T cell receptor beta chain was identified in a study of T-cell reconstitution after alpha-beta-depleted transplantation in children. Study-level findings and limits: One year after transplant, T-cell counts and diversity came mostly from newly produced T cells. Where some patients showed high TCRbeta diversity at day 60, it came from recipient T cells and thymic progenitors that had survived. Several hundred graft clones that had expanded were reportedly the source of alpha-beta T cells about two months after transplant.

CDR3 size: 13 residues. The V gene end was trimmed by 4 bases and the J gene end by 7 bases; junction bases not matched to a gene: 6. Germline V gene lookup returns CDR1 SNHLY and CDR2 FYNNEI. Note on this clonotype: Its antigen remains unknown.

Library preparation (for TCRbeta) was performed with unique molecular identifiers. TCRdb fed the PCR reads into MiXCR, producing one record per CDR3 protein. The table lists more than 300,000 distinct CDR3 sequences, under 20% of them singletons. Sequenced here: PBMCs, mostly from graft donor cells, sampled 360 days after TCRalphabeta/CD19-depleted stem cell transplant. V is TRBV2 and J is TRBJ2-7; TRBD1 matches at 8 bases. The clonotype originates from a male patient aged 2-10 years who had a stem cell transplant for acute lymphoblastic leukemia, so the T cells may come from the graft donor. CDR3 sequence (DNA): TGTGCCAGCAGTGCAGGGGGCTTGGATGAGCAGTACTTC. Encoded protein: CASSAGGLDEQYF.